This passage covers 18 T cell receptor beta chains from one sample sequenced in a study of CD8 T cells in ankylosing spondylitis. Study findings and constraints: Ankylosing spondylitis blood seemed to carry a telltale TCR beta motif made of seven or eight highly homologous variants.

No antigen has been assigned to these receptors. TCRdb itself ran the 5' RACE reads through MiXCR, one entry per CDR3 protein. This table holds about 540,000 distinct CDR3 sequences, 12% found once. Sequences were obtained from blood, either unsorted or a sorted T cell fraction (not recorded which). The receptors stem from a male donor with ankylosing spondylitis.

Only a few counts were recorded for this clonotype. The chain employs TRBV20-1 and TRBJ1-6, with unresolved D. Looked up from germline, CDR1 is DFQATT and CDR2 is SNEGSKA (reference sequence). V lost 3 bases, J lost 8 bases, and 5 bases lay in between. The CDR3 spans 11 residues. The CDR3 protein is CSASRDSPLHF. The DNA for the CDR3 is TGCAGTGCTAGTCGGGATTCACCCCTCCACTTT.

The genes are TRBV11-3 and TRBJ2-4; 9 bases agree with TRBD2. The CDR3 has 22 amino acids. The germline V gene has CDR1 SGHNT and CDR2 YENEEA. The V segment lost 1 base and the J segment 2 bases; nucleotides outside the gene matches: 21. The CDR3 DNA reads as TGTGCCAGCAGCTTAGTCCCTATGTCGGTGGGGCGGGAGGGCCTGACCAAAAACATTCAGTACTTC. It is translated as CASSLVPMSVGREGLTKNIQYF. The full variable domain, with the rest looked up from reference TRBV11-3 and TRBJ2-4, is EAGVVQSPRYKIIEKKQPVAFWCNPISGHNTLYWYLQNLGQGPELLIRYENEEAVDDSQLPKDRFSAERLKGVDSTLKIQPAELGDSAVYLCASSLVPMSVGREGLTKNIQYFGAGTRLSVL.

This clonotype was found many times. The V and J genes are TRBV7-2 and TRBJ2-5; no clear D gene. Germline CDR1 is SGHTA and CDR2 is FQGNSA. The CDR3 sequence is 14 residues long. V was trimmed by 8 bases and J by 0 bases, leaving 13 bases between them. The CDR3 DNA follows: TGTGCCAGCCGTGAGACCCTCCACCAAGAGACCCAGTACTTC. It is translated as CASRETLHQETQYF. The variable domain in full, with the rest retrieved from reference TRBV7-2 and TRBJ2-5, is GAGVSQSPSNKVTEKGKDVELRCDPISGHTALYWYRQSLGQGLEFLIYFQGNSAPDKSGLPSDRFSAERTGGSVSTLTIQRTQQEDSAVYLCASRETLHQETQYFGPGTRLLVL.

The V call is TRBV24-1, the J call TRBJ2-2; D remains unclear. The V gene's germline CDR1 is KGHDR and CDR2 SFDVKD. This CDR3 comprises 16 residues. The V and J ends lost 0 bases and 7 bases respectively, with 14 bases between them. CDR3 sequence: CATSDLNQDFNGELFF. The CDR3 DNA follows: TGTGCCACCAGTGATTTGAACCAGGATTTCAACGGGGAGCTGTTTTTT.

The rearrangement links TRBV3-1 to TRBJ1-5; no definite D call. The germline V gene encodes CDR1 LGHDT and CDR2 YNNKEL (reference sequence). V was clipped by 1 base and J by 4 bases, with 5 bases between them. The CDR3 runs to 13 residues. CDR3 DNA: TGTGCCAGCAGCCAAGTCATGAATCAGCCCCAGCATTTT. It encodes CASSQVMNQPQHF.

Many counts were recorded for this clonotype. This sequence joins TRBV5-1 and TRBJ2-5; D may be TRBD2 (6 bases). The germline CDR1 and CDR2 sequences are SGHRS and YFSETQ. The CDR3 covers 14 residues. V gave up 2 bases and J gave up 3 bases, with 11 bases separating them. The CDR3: CASSFGGTEETQYF. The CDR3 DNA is TGCGCCAGCAGCTTTGGGGGGACTGAAGAGACCCAGTACTTC.

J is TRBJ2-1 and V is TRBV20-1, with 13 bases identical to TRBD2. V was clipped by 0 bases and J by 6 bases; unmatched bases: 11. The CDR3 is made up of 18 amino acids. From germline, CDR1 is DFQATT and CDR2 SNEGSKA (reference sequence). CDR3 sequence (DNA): TGCAGTGCTAGAGATCCCCGGACTAGCGGGAGTTCGGTCAATGAGCAGTTCTTC. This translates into CSARDPRTSGSSVNEQFF.

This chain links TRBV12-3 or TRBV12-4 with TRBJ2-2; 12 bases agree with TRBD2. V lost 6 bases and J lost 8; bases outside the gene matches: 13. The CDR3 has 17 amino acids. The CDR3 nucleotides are TGTGCCAGCAGCCCCCCCAGGACTAGCGGGATAGGGGGGGAGCTGTTTTTT. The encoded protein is CASSPPRTSGIGGELFF.

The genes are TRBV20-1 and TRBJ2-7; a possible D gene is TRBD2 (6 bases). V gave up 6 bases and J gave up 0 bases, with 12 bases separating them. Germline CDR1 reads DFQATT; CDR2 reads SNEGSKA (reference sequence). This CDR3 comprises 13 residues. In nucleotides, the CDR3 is TGCAGTGCGCGCCGGGACTTCTCCTACGAGCAGTACTTC. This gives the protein CSARRDFSYEQYF.

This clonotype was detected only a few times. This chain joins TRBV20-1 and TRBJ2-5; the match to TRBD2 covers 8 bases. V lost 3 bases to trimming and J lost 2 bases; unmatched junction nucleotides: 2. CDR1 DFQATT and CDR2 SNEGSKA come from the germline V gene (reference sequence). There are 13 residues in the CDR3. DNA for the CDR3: TGCAGTGCTAGCTCTAGCGGGCAAGAGACCCAGTACTTC. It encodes CSASSSGQETQYF.

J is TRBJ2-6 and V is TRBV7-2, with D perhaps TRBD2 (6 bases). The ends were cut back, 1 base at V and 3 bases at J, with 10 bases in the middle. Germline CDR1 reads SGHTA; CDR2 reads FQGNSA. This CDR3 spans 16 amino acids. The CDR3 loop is CASSLVGTRGANVLTF. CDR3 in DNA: TGTGCCAGCAGCTTAGTAGGGACTCGTGGGGCCAACGTCCTGACTTTC.

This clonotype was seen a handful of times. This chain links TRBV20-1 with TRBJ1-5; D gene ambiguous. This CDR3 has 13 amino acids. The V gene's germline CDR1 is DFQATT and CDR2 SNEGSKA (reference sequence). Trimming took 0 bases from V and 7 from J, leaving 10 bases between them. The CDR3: CSARDWFGQPQHF. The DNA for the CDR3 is TGCAGTGCTAGAGATTGGTTCGGGCAGCCCCAGCATTTT.

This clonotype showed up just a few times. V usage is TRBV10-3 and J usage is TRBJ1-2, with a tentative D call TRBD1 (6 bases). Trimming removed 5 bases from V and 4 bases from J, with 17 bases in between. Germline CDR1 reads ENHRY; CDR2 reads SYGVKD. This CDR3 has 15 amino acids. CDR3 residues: CAISRESTGPYGYTF. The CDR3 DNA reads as TGTGCCATCAGTCGTGAATCTACAGGGCCCTATGGCTACACCTTC.

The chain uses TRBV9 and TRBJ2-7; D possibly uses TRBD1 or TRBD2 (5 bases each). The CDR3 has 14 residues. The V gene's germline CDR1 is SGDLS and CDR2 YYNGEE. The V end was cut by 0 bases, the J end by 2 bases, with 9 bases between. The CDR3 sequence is CASSVGPGPYEQYF. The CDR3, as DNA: TGTGCCAGCAGCGTAGGTCCGGGGCCCTACGAGCAGTACTTC.

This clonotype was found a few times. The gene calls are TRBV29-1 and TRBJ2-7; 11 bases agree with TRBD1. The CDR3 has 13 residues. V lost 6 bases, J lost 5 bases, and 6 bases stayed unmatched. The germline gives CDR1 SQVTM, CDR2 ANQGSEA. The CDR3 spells CSVRTGGKDEQYF. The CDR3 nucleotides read TGCAGCGTGAGGACAGGGGGCAAGGACGAGCAGTACTTC.

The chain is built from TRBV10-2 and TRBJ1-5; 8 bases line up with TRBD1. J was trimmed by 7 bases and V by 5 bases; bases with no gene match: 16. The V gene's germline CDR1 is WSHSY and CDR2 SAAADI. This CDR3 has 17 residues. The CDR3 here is CASSPNRGIRREQPQHF. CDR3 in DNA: TGCGCCAGCAGTCCTAACAGGGGGATTAGGCGAGAGCAGCCCCAGCATTTT.

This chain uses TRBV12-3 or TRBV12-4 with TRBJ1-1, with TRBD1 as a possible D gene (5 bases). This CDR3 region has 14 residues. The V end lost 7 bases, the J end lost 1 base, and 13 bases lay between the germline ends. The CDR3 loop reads CASTHRQTNTEAFF. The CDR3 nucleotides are TGTGCCAGCACCCATAGACAGACGAACACTGAAGCTTTCTTT.

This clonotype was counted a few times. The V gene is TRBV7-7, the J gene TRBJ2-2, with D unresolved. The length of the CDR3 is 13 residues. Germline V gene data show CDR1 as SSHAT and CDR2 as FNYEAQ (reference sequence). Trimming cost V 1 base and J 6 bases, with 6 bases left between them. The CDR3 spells CASSLGLSGELFF. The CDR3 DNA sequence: TGTGCCAGCAGCTTAGGACTGTCCGGGGAGCTGTTTTTT.